The 29 T cell receptor beta chains presented below share a single source sample, sequenced in a study of T cell responses to AZD1222 COVID-19 vaccine. Assay used: immunoSEQ multiplex PCR; TCRdb lists only in-frame clones, some missing. Here the sample spans approximately 150,000 clones, about 93% being singletons. The material sequenced was peripheral blood, taken 28 days after the second AZD1222 dose. These receptor sequences come from an adult who received the AZD1222 COVID-19 vaccine.

J is TRBJ1-1 and V is TRBV5-4; a weak D match, TRBD1 (5 bases). V lost 4 bases to trimming and J lost 8 bases, with 18 bases between them. CDR3 length equals 14 residues. The germline V gene has CDR1 SGHNT and CDR2 YYREEE (reference sequence). CDR3 DNA sequence: TGTGCCAGCAGCACGGACATATCGAGCGGAGAAGCTTTCTTT. It translates to CASSTDISSGEAFF.

The chain employs TRBV4-3 and TRBJ1-2, with a possible D match to TRBD1 (6 bases). Deletions cut 3 bases from V and 3 bases from J, with 14 bases between. CDR1 and CDR2 (germline): LGHNA, YSLEER. The CDR3 runs to 15 residues. CDR3 in amino acids: CASSQLSGADYGYTF. The CDR3, as DNA: TGCGCCAGCAGCCAGCTCTCGGGGGCGGACTATGGCTACACCTTC.

The chain is built from TRBV19 and TRBJ1-4, with TRBD1 identical over 7 bases. Germline trimming cut 4 bases from V and 7 bases from J; bases unmatched to any gene: 6. This CDR3 is 14 amino acids long. Germline assignment: CDR1 LNHDA and CDR2 SQIVND (reference sequence). The CDR3 is CASSTDRASEKLFF. The CDR3 region has the DNA TGTGCCAGTAGTACCGACAGGGCGAGTGAAAAACTGTTTTTT.

The genes are TRBV19 and TRBJ1-2; 12 bases match TRBD1. The ends lost 5 bases at V and 8 bases at J; junction bases unmatched: 6. Germline V CDR1 and CDR2: LNHDA, SQIVND (reference sequence). This CDR3 spans 14 amino acids. The CDR3 loop reads CASSAGQGARGYTF. The CDR3 DNA reads TGTGCCAGTAGTGCGGGACAGGGGGCGAGAGGCTACACCTTC.

This chain connects TRBV18 to TRBJ2-5, with 7 positions matching TRBD1. There are 15 residues in the CDR3. Germline V gene sequence: CDR1 KGHSH, CDR2 LQKENI. V shed 1 base and J 2 bases; nucleotides not matched to a gene: 4. The CDR3 loop reads CASSPLGTDQETQYF. The CDR3 region has the DNA TGTGCCAGCTCACCACTAGGGACAGATCAAGAGACCCAGTACTTC.

This chain links TRBV4-2 with TRBJ1-2; 8 bases fit TRBD1. Per germline, CDR1 LGHNA and CDR2 YNFKEQ. V dropped 2 bases and J dropped 2; count of bases not matched to a gene: 4. This CDR3 spans 15 amino acids. CDR3 residues: CASSQRQGANYGYTF. DNA for the CDR3: TGTGCCAGCAGCCAACGCCAGGGGGCGAACTATGGCTACACCTTC.

The V and J genes are TRBV5-1 and TRBJ2-1; no definite D call. V was cut by 6 bases and J by 2 bases, with 9 bases left in between. This CDR3 spans 13 amino acids. The germline CDR1 and CDR2 sequences are SGHRS and YFSETQ. The CDR3 DNA reads TGCGCCAGCATGGGTACAGCCTACAATGAGCAGTTCTTC. Translation: CASMGTAYNEQFF.

This clone was observed a handful of times. In DNA, the CDR3 is TGTGCCAGCAGCTTAGGTATCCGCGGGAGGGCCGGGTACCAAGAGACCCAGTACTTC. It encodes CASSLGIRGRAGYQETQYF. The chain recombines TRBV7-6 with TRBJ2-5; TRBD2 agrees at 9 bases. The V segment lost 1 base and the J segment 0 bases; nucleotides outside the gene matches: 12. CDR1 and CDR2 from the germline V gene are SGHVS and FNYEAQ. The CDR3 contains 19 residues.

This sequence joins TRBV4-3 and TRBJ2-1; TRBD2 aligns across 9 bases. V was pared by 3 bases and J by 10 bases, with 10 bases of the junction left unmatched. From germline, CDR1 is LGHNA and CDR2 YSLEER. The CDR3 runs to 15 residues. CDR3 DNA: TGCGCCAGCAGCCATCGGCCTAGCGGGACCCGCGAGCAGTTCTTC. Protein sequence: CASSHRPSGTREQFF.

This chain connects TRBV9 to TRBJ2-1, with D uncertain. Trimming took 0 bases from V and 4 from J, leaving 14 bases between them. Germline V CDR1 and CDR2: SGDLS, YYNGEE. The CDR3 is made up of 16 amino acids. CDR3 loop: CASSVALSILYNEQFF. DNA of the CDR3: TGTGCCAGCAGCGTAGCCCTCTCCATCCTGTACAATGAGCAGTTCTTC.

The chain employs TRBV4-2 and TRBJ2-1; perhaps TRBD2 as D (5 bases). Germline V gene sequence: CDR1 LGHNA, CDR2 YNFKEQ. The V end lost 5 bases, the J end lost 0 bases, and 14 bases lay between the germline ends. CDR3 length: 16 amino acids. The DNA of the CDR3 is TGTGCCAGCAGCGCGGACTTTTCCGCCTCCTACAATGAGCAGTTCTTC. Translating gives CASSADFSASYNEQFF.

This chain connects TRBV7-3 to TRBJ2-7, with 8 bases aligning to TRBD2. The CDR3 runs to 16 residues. Trimming cost V 5 bases and J 5 bases; bases outside gene matches: 14. The germline V gene encodes CDR1 SGHTA and CDR2 FQGTGA. Here the CDR3 reads CASSPTGGFESHEQYF. The CDR3 DNA sequence: TGTGCCAGCAGCCCAACGGGGGGGTTCGAGTCCCACGAGCAGTACTTC.

The V call is TRBV19, the J call TRBJ1-3; 8 positions agree with TRBD1. The CDR3 runs to 16 residues. Germline V gene data show CDR1 as LNHDA and CDR2 as SQIVND (reference sequence). V dropped 4 bases and J dropped 0; count of bases not matched to a gene: 5. The CDR3 DNA reads TGTGCCAGTAGTAGACAGGGGCTTCACTCTGGAAACACCATATATTTT. Encoded protein: CASSRQGLHSGNTIYF.

V gene TRBV4-3 combines with J gene TRBJ2-4; no clear D gene. V was pared by 0 bases and J by 0 bases, with 9 bases between. The CDR3 has 16 amino acids. Germline lookup yields CDR1 LGHNA and CDR2 YSLEER. The CDR3 nucleotides are TGCGCCAGCAGCCAAGATTGGCGGCTAGCCAAAAACATTCAGTACTTC. Translating gives CASSQDWRLAKNIQYF.

The chain recombines TRBV7-9 with TRBJ2-2; 8 nucleotides agree with TRBD1. This CDR3 region has 16 residues. Germline V gene lookup returns CDR1 SEHNR and CDR2 FQNEAQ (reference sequence). The ends lost 5 bases at V and 3 bases at J; junction bases unmatched: 8. CDR3 sequence (DNA): TGTGCCAGCAGCCACAGGGGGACAGGTTACACCGGGGAGCTGTTTTTT. Protein product: CASSHRGTGYTGELFF.

This chain joins TRBV5-6 and TRBJ2-5, with D possibly TRBD2 on 7 matching bases. The CDR3 is made up of 14 amino acids. V dropped 4 bases and J dropped 5 bases, with 15 bases sitting between them. Germline CDR1 and CDR2: SGHDT and YYEEEE. CDR3 in DNA: TGTGCCAGCAGCCCCTCGGGGGGCTGGGAGACCCAGTACTTC. Its translation is CASSPSGGWETQYF.

The table lists this clone with a few counts. This chain connects TRBV7-8 to TRBJ2-7, with 7 bases that match TRBD2. The junction had 11 bases not matched to a gene; V was cut back by 5 bases and J by 4 bases. From germline, CDR1 is SGHVS and CDR2 FQNEAQ. The CDR3 has 15 amino acids. This CDR3 is CASSRGLDNSYEQYF. DNA of the CDR3: TGTGCCAGCAGCCGAGGACTAGATAACTCTTACGAGCAGTACTTC.

The chain has TRBV9 and TRBJ1-4; TRBD1 matches 8 bases. The CDR3 runs 16 residues. V was clipped by 4 bases and J by 8 bases; unmatched bases: 13. From germline, CDR1 is SGDLS and CDR2 YYNGEE. CDR3 bases: TGTGCCAGCAGCTACGACAGAGGACAGGGAGGCGAAAAACTGTTTTTT. Its translation is CASSYDRGQGGEKLFF.

The chain is built from TRBV7-6 and TRBJ1-2, with D tentatively TRBD1 (6 bases). CDR3 length equals 14 residues. CDR1 is SGHVS, CDR2 FNYEAQ, per germline. The germline V and J ends were trimmed by 1 base and 5 bases, with 11 bases remaining between them. The CDR3 spells CASSLDGGVYGYTF. CDR3 nucleotides: TGTGCCAGCAGCTTAGACGGGGGCGTGTATGGCTACACCTTC.

This clone has a single count. The chain carries TRBV27 and TRBJ1-2, with TRBD1 identical over 9 bases. Germline V gene lookup returns CDR1 MNHEY and CDR2 SMNVEV (reference sequence). V lost 5 bases to trimming and J lost 8 bases; unmatched junction nucleotides: 15. The CDR3 loop spans 16 amino acids. The CDR3 coding sequence is TGTGCCAGCAGTACCGGGACAGGGCAATCTCCCGGCGGCTACACCTTC. Its translation: CASSTGTGQSPGGYTF.

The chain combines TRBV7-2 with TRBJ1-2; TRBD1 aligns across 8 bases. V gave up 5 bases and J gave up 10 bases; unmatched junction bases: 18. Germline V gives CDR1 SGHTA, CDR2 FQGNSA. CDR3 size: 16 residues. DNA for the CDR3: TGTGCCAGCAGCCTCTCTCCCGGACAGGGTGGGAGTGCCTACACCTTC. It translates to CASSLSPGQGGSAYTF.

This chain links TRBV4-2 with TRBJ1-1; D perhaps matches TRBD1 (5 bases). CDR3 length: 15 residues. Germline CDR1 and CDR2: LGHNA and YNFKEQ. V shed 4 bases and J shed 5 bases, with 17 bases lying between them. The CDR3 nucleotides are TGTGCCAGCAGCCGGGAGGTCAAGGGGCATACTGAAGCTTTCTTT. This codes for CASSREVKGHTEAFF.

The CDR3 DNA sequence: TGTGCCACCAGCAGTACCGGGACAGGGGCGTATGGCTACACCTTC. As protein: CATSSTGTGAYGYTF. This chain links TRBV15 with TRBJ1-2; the match to TRBD1 covers 10 bases. The length of the CDR3 is 15 residues. CDR1 and CDR2 (germline): LNHNV, YYDKDF (reference sequence). Unmatched junction bases numbered 6, after V lost 3 bases and J lost 5 bases.

This chain connects TRBV6-6 to TRBJ1-6; D perhaps matches TRBD1 (5 bases). Trimming removed 2 bases at V and 8 bases at J, with 10 bases between. The germline CDR1 and CDR2 sequences are MNHNY and SVGAGI (reference sequence). This CDR3 spans 14 amino acids. As DNA, the CDR3 is TGTGCCAGCAGTTACGCGTCGGGGGATTCACCCCTCCACTTT. Its protein product is CASSYASGDSPLHF.

In this sample, this clone turned up a few times. The chain recombines TRBV27 with TRBJ1-2; D is undetermined. Germline values: CDR1 MNHEY, CDR2 SMNVEV (reference sequence). V lost 6 bases to trimming and J lost 1 base, with 6 bases between them. The length of the CDR3 is 12 residues. CDR3 in amino acids: CASRGSNYGYTF. As DNA, the CDR3 is TGTGCCAGCAGGGGCAGTAACTATGGCTACACCTTC.

The chain links TRBV19 to TRBJ2-1; 9 bases line up with TRBD2. The CDR3 is made up of 16 amino acids. CDR1 LNHDA and CDR2 SQIVND come from the germline V gene (reference sequence). The ends lost 6 bases at V and 1 base at J; junction bases unmatched: 7. CDR3 nucleotide sequence: TGTGCCAGTAGCACCTTTAGCGGGAGTTCCTACAATGAGCAGTTCTTC. Residues: CASSTFSGSSYNEQFF.

J is TRBJ1-2 and V is TRBV5-1; tentative D call: TRBD1 (5 bases). There are 15 residues in the CDR3. Trimming cost V 4 bases and J 6 bases, with 19 bases left between them. The germline V gene encodes CDR1 SGHRS and CDR2 YFSETQ. The CDR3 sequence: CASSIQGVSGNGYTF. As DNA, the CDR3 is TGCGCCAGCAGCATTCAGGGAGTTTCGGGCAATGGCTACACCTTC.

This chain connects TRBV11-3 to TRBJ2-3, with 9 bases matching TRBD2. V dropped 5 bases and J dropped 6; count of bases not matched to a gene: 12. Germline-derived CDR1 and CDR2 are SGHNT and YENEEA. The CDR3 is 16 amino acids. CDR3 residues: CASSARSGGASDTQYF. The DNA for the CDR3 is TGTGCCAGCAGCGCCCGTAGCGGGGGCGCGTCGGATACGCAGTATTTT. Full variable domain (remainder filled in from reference TRBV11-3 and TRBJ2-3): EAGVVQSPRYKIIEKKQPVAFWCNPISGHNTLYWYLQNLGQGPELLIRYENEEAVDDSQLPKDRFSAERLKGVDSTLKIQPAELGDSAVYLCASSARSGGASDTQYFGPGTRLTVL.

V gene TRBV4-3 combines with J gene TRBJ2-1; 8 bases align to TRBD2. CDR3 length equals 15 residues. CDR1 and CDR2 from the germline V gene are LGHNA and YSLEER. J lost 2 bases, V lost 0 bases, and 0 bases had no gene match. The CDR3 DNA sequence: TGCGCCAGCAGCCAAGAGCGGGAGGCCTACAATGAGCAGTTCTTC. As protein: CASSQEREAYNEQFF.